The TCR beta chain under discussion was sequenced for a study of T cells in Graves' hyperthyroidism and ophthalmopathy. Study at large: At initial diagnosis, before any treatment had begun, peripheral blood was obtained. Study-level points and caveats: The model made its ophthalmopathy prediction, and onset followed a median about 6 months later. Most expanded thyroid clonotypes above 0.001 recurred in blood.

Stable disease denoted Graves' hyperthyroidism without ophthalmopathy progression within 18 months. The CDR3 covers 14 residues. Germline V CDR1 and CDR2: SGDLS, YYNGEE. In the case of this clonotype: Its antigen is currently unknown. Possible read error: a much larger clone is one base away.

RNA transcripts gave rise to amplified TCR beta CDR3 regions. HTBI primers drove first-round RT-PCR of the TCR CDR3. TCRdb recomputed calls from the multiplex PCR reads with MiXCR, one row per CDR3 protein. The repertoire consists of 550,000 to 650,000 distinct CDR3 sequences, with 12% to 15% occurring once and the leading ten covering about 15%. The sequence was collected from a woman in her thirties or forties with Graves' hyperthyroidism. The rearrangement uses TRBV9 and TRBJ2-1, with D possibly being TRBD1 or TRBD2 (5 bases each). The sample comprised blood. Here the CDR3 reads CASSIGTPGNEQSF. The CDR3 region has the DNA TGTGCCAGCAGCATCGGGACCCCCGGTAATGAGCAGTCCTTC.